This entry features one TCR beta chain sequence. Its antigen specificity is not known. Per-nucleotide qualities are absent, and no much larger clonotype sits a single base away. Whole blood was collected in K2EDTA tubes by collaborating institutions according to the institutions' own protocols. For TCRbeta analysis, collaborator samples were shipped as frozen whole blood, as isolated PBMCs, or as DNA extracted from either sample type. The data are from a study of blood T cell repertoires in COVID-19 (dated by TCRdb to the early 2020s). Describing the broader study: Samples covering the acute and convalescent phases of COVID-19 were provided by collaborators in the United States, Italy and Spain. The material from the prospective study consisted of cDNA or gDNA derived from T cells, B-cell-depleted T cells, or PBMCs. Deeply sampled blood TCRbeta repertoires from subjects exposed to, actively infected with, or recovered from COVID-19 were included in the dataset. The repertoires were released in a freely available public database intended as a resource for research on the immune response to SARS-CoV-2. Samples came from the ongoing ImmuneRACE study (first 160 participants) plus 1,254 subjects from 6 global collaborators. The sample metadata nearly always contained a de-identified subject ID, COVID-19 status, age in years and sex. Where available, HLA class I and class II types were obtained from metadata supplied by the sample provider rather than from assay-based typing. What the research found in general, with its limitations: How much clinical and demographic metadata was included differed by source and by participant, and the metadata was provided uncurated.

TCRbeta CDR3 regions were amplified from genomic DNA by means of the immunoSEQ Assay, a bias-controlled multiplex PCR. In the authors' own workflow: The number of nucleated cells in each sample was estimated from the amplification of reference gene primers within the assay. Sequence reads were collapsed and filtered to measure the absolute abundance of every unique TCRbeta CDR3 rearrangement. For each sample, productive Simpson clonality was calculated by taking the square root of Simpson's diversity index across productive rearrangements. Entries here come from immuneACCESS through TCRdb and include only in-frame sequences with V and J called. Some clones fail to appear in such tables; in the studies checked, an unresolved V gene covers under half of the shortfall, and the cause of the remainder is unknown. That table furnishes V, J and clone size, whereas the DNA furnished D and trimming. Across this sample there are 150,000 or so clones, with approximately 82% seen only once. The ten largest account for roughly 1.6% of the sample.

Germline trimming amounts to 0 bases on V and 9 bases on J, with 4 as the count of junction bases outside the gene matches. Spanning cysteine to phenylalanine, the CDR3 consists of 16 amino acids. The CDR3 DNA has 48 bases and is translated from base 1. Taken from the germline V gene (reference sequence), the CDR1 and CDR2 loops are LNHNV and YYDKDF. The sample consisted of peripheral blood. The receptor was derived from a human donor in a cohort sampled during active COVID-19. The chain employs TRBV15 and TRBJ2-1; 14 bases in between match TRBD2. The DNA sequence is TGTGCCACCAGCAGAGATAGACTAGCGGGAGGGGTTGAGCAGTTCTTC. It encodes CATSRDRLAGGVEQFF.